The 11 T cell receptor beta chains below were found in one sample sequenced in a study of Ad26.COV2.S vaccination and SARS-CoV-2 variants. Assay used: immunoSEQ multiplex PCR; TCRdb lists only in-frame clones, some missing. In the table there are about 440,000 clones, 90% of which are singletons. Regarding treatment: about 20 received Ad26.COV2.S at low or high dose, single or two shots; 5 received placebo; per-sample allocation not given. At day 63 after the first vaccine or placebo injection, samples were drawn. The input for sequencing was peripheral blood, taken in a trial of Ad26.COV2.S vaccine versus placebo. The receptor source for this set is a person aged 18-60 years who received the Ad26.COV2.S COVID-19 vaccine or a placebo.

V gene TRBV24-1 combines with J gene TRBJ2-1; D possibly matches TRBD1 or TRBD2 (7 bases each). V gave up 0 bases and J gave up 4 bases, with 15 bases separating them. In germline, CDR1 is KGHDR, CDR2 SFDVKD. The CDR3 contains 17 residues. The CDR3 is CATSDLGGDSPYNEQFF. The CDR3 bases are TGTGCCACCAGTGATTTGGGGGGGGACAGCCCTTACAATGAGCAGTTCTTC.

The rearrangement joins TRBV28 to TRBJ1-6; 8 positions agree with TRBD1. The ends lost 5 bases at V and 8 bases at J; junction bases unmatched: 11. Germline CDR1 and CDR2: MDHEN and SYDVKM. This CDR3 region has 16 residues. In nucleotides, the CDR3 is TGTGCCAGCAGTCCAGTACAGGGGGTCTGGTATTCACCCCTCCACTTT. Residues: CASSPVQGVWYSPLHF.

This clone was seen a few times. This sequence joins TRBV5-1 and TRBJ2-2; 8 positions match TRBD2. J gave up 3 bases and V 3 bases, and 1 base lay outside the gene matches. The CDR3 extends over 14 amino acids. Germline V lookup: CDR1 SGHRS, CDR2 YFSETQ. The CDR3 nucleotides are TGCGCCAGCAGCTCGGGACTAGACACCGGGGAGCTGTTTTTT. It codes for CASSSGLDTGELFF.

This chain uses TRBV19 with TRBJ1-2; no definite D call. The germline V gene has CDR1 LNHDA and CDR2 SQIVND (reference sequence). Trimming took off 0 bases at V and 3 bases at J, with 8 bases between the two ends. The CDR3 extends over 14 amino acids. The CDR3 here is CASSIDRWDYGYTF. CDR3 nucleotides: TGTGCCAGTAGTATAGATCGATGGGACTATGGCTACACCTTC.

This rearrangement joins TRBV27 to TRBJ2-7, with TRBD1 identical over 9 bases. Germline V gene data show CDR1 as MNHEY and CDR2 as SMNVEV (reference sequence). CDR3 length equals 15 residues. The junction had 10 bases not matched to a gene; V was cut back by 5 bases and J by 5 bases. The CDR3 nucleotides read TGTGCCAGCAGTAGACAGGGGGAACTAGTTCACGAGCAGTACTTC. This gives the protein CASSRQGELVHEQYF.

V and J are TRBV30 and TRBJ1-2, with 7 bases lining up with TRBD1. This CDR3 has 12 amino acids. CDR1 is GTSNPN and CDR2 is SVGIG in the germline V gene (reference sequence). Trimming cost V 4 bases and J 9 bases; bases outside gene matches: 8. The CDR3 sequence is CAWKLTGRSYTF. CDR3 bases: TGTGCCTGGAAGCTGACAGGGAGGAGCTACACCTTC.

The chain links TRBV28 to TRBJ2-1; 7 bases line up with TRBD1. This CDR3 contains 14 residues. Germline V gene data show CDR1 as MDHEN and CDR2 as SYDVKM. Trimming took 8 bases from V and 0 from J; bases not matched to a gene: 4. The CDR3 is CASGGQSSYNEQFF. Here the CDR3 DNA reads TGTGCCAGCGGGGGACAGAGCTCCTACAATGAGCAGTTCTTC.

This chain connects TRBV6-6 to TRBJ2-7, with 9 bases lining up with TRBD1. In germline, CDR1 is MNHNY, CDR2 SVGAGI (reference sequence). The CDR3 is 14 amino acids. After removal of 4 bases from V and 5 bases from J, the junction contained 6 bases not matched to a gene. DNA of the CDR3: TGTGCCAGCAGTTCCGGGGACAGGGTCCACGAGCAGTACTTC. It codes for CASSSGDRVHEQYF.

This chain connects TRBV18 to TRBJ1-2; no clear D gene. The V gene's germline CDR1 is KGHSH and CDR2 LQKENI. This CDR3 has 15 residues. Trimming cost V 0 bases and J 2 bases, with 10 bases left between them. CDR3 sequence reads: CASSPPREPNYGYTF. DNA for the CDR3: TGTGCCAGCTCACCACCCCGCGAGCCGAACTATGGCTACACCTTC.

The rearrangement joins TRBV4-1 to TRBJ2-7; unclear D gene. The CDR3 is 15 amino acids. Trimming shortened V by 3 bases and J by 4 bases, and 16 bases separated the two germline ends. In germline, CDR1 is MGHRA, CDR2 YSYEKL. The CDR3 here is CASSQEIKSTYEQYF. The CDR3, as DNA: TGCGCCAGCAGCCAGGAGATCAAATCTACATACGAGCAGTACTTC.

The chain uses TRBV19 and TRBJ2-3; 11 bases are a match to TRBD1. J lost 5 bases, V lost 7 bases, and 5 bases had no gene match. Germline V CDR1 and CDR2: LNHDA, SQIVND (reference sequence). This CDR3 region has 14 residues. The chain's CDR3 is CASTGTGGGDTQYF. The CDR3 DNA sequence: TGTGCCAGTACCGGGACAGGGGGGGGAGATACGCAGTATTTT.